This TCR beta chain was sequenced in a study of post-analysis software for immune sequencing data. At the level of the study: The study covered relapsing-remitting, secondary progressive and progressive-relapsing courses of multiple sclerosis. Overall study findings and caveats: Under the F measure, samples that were prepared in one batch clustered strongly together. With TRBV5-6, TRBV5-1 and TRBV20-1 included, about five TRBV segments were more frequent in patients than in controls. People with multiple sclerosis had a significantly lower normalized Chao1 diversity than controls did.

The V end lost 0 bases, the J end lost 3 bases, and 17 bases lay between the germline ends. The germline CDR1 and CDR2 sequences are DFQATT and SNEGSKA (reference sequence). The CDR3 covers 16 residues. This clonotype came up a few times. Its antigen remains unidentified. Sequencing libraries made from TCR beta cDNA carried unique molecular identifiers. The authors obtained roughly 0.5 million cDNA molecules from about 0.94 to 9.7 million T cells. TCRdb ran MiXCR on the PCR reads and lists one entry per CDR3 protein. The sample has approximately 660,000 distinct CDR3 sequences, 55% to 60% seen once. The chain combines TRBV20-1 with TRBJ2-5; TRBD1 is a possible D gene (6 bases). The receptor comes from a girl between 2 and 10 years old with multiple sclerosis. Sequenced sample: blood. CDR3 sequence reads: CSARDFRRGQKETQYF. The CDR3 DNA sequence: TGCAGTGCTAGAGATTTTCGGCGTGGACAGAAAGAGACCCAGTACTTC.